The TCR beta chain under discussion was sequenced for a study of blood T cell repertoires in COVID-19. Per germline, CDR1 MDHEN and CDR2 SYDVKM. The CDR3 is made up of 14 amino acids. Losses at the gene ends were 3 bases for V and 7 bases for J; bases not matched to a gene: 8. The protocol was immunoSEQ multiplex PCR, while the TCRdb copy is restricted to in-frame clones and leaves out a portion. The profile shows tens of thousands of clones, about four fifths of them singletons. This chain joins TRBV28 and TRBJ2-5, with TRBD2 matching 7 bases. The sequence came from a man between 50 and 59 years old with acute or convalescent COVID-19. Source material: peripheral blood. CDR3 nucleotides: TGTGCCAGCAGTTTCGCGGGGCCGGGGGGGACCCAGTACTTC. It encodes CASSFAGPGGTQYF.